One sample yielded the 2 T cell receptor beta chains listed below, sequenced in a study of cytomegalovirus exposure and HLA in healthy donors. The study ran its PCR with 60 Vbeta and 13 Jbeta primers. Sequencing used immunoSEQ multiplex PCR; TCRdb keeps in-frame clones, though not all of them. The sample includes nearly 300,000 clones, roughly 90% of them seen just once. The specimen was PBMCs. These receptor sequences come from a man aged 35 to 55 in good health and CMV-seropositive.

The rearrangement uses TRBV7-2 and TRBJ1-1, with D maybe TRBD1 (5 bases). Trimming removed 1 base at V and 1 base at J, with 13 bases between. In germline, CDR1 is SGHTA, CDR2 FQGNSA. This CDR3 is 16 amino acids long. The CDR3 region is CASSLGAGQTNTEAFF. As DNA, the CDR3 is TGTGCCAGCAGCTTAGGGGCAGGGCAAACGAACACTGAAGCTTTCTTT.

The V gene is TRBV18, the J gene TRBJ2-7, with D possibly being TRBD2 (6 bases). The V and J ends lost 3 bases and 3 bases respectively, with 15 bases between them. Germline lookup yields CDR1 KGHSH and CDR2 LQKENI. This CDR3 spans 15 amino acids. The CDR3 loop is CASSPTGAQGYEQYF. DNA of the CDR3: TGTGCCAGCTCACCCACGGGAGCGCAAGGCTACGAGCAGTACTTC.